The 26 T cell receptor beta chains below all came from one sample that was sequenced in a study of cytomegalovirus exposure and HLA in healthy donors. The PCR ran on 60 Vbeta and 13 Jbeta primers. The assay was immunoSEQ multiplex PCR, and TCRdb's table has in-frame clones only and misses some. The profile shows around 300,000 clones, about 75% of them singletons. The sequenced sample consisted of PBMCs. The receptors come from a female donor in good health and CMV-seronegative.

The chain employs TRBV2 and TRBJ1-5; a possible D gene is TRBD1 (5 bases). There are 17 residues in the CDR3. The V and J ends lost 2 bases and 4 bases respectively, with 18 bases between them. CDR1 and CDR2 from the germline V gene are SNHLY and FYNNEI. CDR3 sequence (DNA): TGTGCCAGCAGTGAACCTGCGGGGGGTCTCTGGAATCAGCCCCAGCATTTT. Residues: CASSEPAGGLWNQPQHF.

The chain is built from TRBV6-5 and TRBJ2-6, with D maybe TRBD1 (6 bases). The CDR3 runs 14 residues. Germline values: CDR1 MNHEY, CDR2 SVGAGI. V lost 10 bases and J lost 1, with 11 bases in between. For the CDR3, the DNA is TGTGCCACCCTCCAGGGGTCTGGGGCCAACGTCCTGACTTTC. It encodes CATLQGSGANVLTF.

The genes are TRBV5-1 and TRBJ2-7; 10 nucleotides align to TRBD1. Germline V gives CDR1 SGHRS, CDR2 YFSETQ. V gave up 4 bases and J gave up 2 bases; unmatched junction bases: 3. The CDR3 consists of 14 residues. The CDR3 DNA reads as TGCGCCAGCAGCATCGGACAGGGGGCCTACGAGCAGTACTTC. Amino acid sequence: CASSIGQGAYEQYF.

The genes are TRBV19 and TRBJ2-2; D is ambiguous. The germline V gene has CDR1 LNHDA and CDR2 SQIVND (reference sequence). CDR3 length: 11 residues. V shed 6 bases and J shed 8 bases, with 7 bases lying between them. The CDR3 DNA follows: TGTGCCAGTAGGACGACAGGGGAGCTGTTTTTT. This translates into CASRTTGELFF.

V is TRBV2 and J is TRBJ2-4; D is unresolved. V was trimmed by 6 bases and J by 0 bases, leaving 9 bases between them. The CDR3 is 14 residues long. Germline values: CDR1 SNHLY, CDR2 FYNNEI. CDR3 DNA: TGTGCCAGCAGCCCTATCCTAGCCAAAAACATTCAGTACTTC. This translates into CASSPILAKNIQYF.

The CDR3 protein is CASSESGSLYEQYF. CDR3 DNA sequence: TGCGCCAGCAGTGAAAGCGGGAGTCTTTACGAGCAGTACTTC. J is TRBJ2-7 and V is TRBV10-2; TRBD2 matches at 8 bases. Trimming removed 3 bases from V and 4 bases from J; junction bases left unmatched: 5. This CDR3 comprises 14 residues. Looked up from germline, CDR1 is WSHSY and CDR2 is SAAADI.

A remark on this clone: Additional DNA sequences in this sample encode the identical CDR3. This chain connects TRBV20-1 to TRBJ2-3; D ambiguous. Trimming took 3 bases from V and 6 from J, leaving 4 bases between them. CDR1 DFQATT and CDR2 SNEGSKA come from the germline V gene (reference sequence). The CDR3 loop spans 10 amino acids. In DNA form, the CDR3 reads TGCAGTGCTAGCAGGGATACGCAGTATTTT. Its translation is CSASRDTQYF.

A remark on this clone: Compared with germline, one end of the junction differs, possibly owing to a read error. The sample holds other DNA sequences that translate to the same CDR3. The gene calls are TRBV6-5 and TRBJ2-7; TRBD1 aligns across 7 bases. CDR1 MNHEY and CDR2 SVGAGI come from the germline V gene. The CDR3 is 15 amino acids. CDR3 region: CASGRPGTVNYEQYF. The DNA for the CDR3 is TGTGCCAGCGGGCGGCCCGGGACAGTCAACTACGAGCAGTACTTT.

J is TRBJ1-1 and V is TRBV29-1, with TRBD1 matching over 10 bases. Germline V gene sequence: CDR1 SQVTM, CDR2 ANQGSEA. V lost 1 base to trimming and J lost 0 bases; unmatched junction nucleotides: 11. The CDR3 is made up of 18 amino acids. CDR3 sequence (DNA): TGCAGCGTTGAAGCTAGAACCCGGGACAGGGGACTGAACACTGAAGCTTTCTTT. It yields the protein CSVEARTRDRGLNTEAFF.

Comments on this clone: Additional DNA sequences in this sample encode the identical CDR3. The chain has TRBV7-9 and TRBJ1-2, with D hard to call. Germline V gene lookup returns CDR1 SEHNR and CDR2 FQNEAQ (reference sequence). Trimming stripped 2 bases from V and 3 bases from J, with 13 bases between. The CDR3 extends over 15 amino acids. CDR3 in DNA: TGTGCCAGCAGCTTACGGGAGGAGGGCGACTATGGCTACACCTTC. The encoded protein is CASSLREEGDYGYTF.

J is TRBJ2-1 and V is TRBV18, with TRBD2 identical over 10 bases. The CDR3 is 15 residues long. The trim removed 3 bases at V and 6 bases at J, leaving 5 bases unmatched. CDR1 and CDR2 (germline): KGHSH, LQKENI. The CDR3 loop is CASSPSGLALNEQFF. CDR3 DNA sequence: TGTGCCAGCTCACCTTCGGGACTAGCGCTCAATGAGCAGTTCTTC.

The chain joins TRBV6-4 to TRBJ2-2; the match to TRBD2 covers 14 bases. The ends lost 2 bases at V and 7 bases at J; junction bases unmatched: 3. Germline CDR1 is MRHNA and CDR2 is SNTAGT. This CDR3 is 16 amino acids long. The CDR3 is CASSDGLAGGVGELFF. Here the CDR3 DNA reads TGTGCCAGCAGTGACGGACTAGCGGGAGGCGTCGGGGAGCTGTTTTTT.

The chain is built from TRBV27 and TRBJ1-2, with 12 bases fitting TRBD1. The CDR3 totals 18 residues. Trimming at V came to 0 bases and at J to 8 bases, leaving 13 bases not matched to a gene. In germline, CDR1 is MNHEY, CDR2 SMNVEV (reference sequence). The CDR3, as DNA: TGTGCCAGCAGTTTATCGCCGGGACAGGGGGCCTCAGTTCGGGGCTACACCTTC. Protein: CASSLSPGQGASVRGYTF.

The CDR3 bases are TGTGCCAGCAGCGTGGACCAGACTAGCGGGAGAACGTCTTACAATGAGCAGTTCTTC. It encodes CASSVDQTSGRTSYNEQFF. The chain combines TRBV9 with TRBJ2-1, with TRBD2 identical over 12 bases. Germline values: CDR1 SGDLS, CDR2 YYNGEE. This CDR3 has 19 residues. After removal of 2 bases from V and 4 bases from J, the junction contained 13 bases not matched to a gene.

This clone showed up just once. This chain joins TRBV19 and TRBJ2-7; a possible D gene is TRBD1 (5 bases). V was shortened by 3 bases and J by 6 bases, with 18 bases between the two germline ends. The CDR3 is 15 amino acids. The V gene's germline CDR1 is LNHDA and CDR2 SQIVND (reference sequence). The CDR3 spells CASSIGAGAGREQYF. CDR3 in DNA: TGTGCCAGTAGTATTGGGGCAGGAGCTGGTCGCGAGCAGTACTTC. Full variable domain (outside the CDR3, taken from reference TRBV19 and TRBJ2-7): DGGITQSPKYLFRKEGQNVTLSCEQNLNHDAMYWYRQDPGQGLRLIYYSQIVNDFQKGDIAEGYSVSREKKESFPLTVTSAQKNPTAFYLCASSIGAGAGREQYFGPGTRLTVT.

V usage is TRBV9 and J usage is TRBJ2-7; 10 positions match TRBD2. J lost 0 bases, V lost 0 bases, and 9 bases had no gene match. Germline values: CDR1 SGDLS, CDR2 YYNGEE. The CDR3 totals 18 residues. This CDR3 reads CASSVGGSGRFRSYEQYF. The CDR3 DNA reads as TGTGCCAGCAGCGTAGGAGGTAGCGGGAGGTTCCGCTCCTACGAGCAGTACTTC. The whole variable domain, remainder taken from reference TRBV9 and TRBJ2-7, is DSGVTQTPKHLITATGQRVTLRCSPRSGDLSVYWYQQSLDQGLQFLIQYYNGEERAKGNILERFSAQQFPDLHSELNLSSLELGDSALYFCASSVGGSGRFRSYEQYFGPGTRLTVT.

The gene calls are TRBV19 and TRBJ1-2; 8 bases are shared with TRBD1. In germline, CDR1 is LNHDA, CDR2 SQIVND (reference sequence). The CDR3 length is 14 residues. With V trimmed by 4 bases and J by 8 bases, 9 bases remained unmatched. The CDR3 reads CASSTPDRAQGYTF. The CDR3 coding sequence is TGTGCCAGTAGTACCCCGGACAGGGCCCAAGGCTACACCTTC.

This clone occurred once. The V call is TRBV29-1, the J call TRBJ2-7; 7 bases align to TRBD1. The V gene's germline CDR1 is SQVTM and CDR2 ANQGSEA. Trimming took 5 bases from V and 3 from J; bases not matched to a gene: 10. The CDR3 spans 14 residues. The CDR3: CSVLGQLKDYEQYF. CDR3 bases: TGCAGCGTTTTGGGACAGCTTAAGGACTACGAGCAGTACTTC.

To note about this clone: The junction shows a germline mismatch at one end, possibly a read error. This sequence joins TRBV7-9 and TRBJ1-3; D gene unclear. The length of the CDR3 is 16 residues. Germline V lookup: CDR1 SEHNR, CDR2 FQNEAQ (reference sequence). The CDR3 loop is CACSLGQASSGNTIYF. Here the CDR3 DNA reads TGTGCCTGCAGCTTGGGTCAGGCGAGCTCTGGAAACACCATATATTTT.

The chain couples TRBV19 to TRBJ2-3; TRBD2 agrees at 11 bases. The CDR3 is 17 residues long. V was pared by 4 bases and J by 5 bases, with 11 bases of the junction left unmatched. Germline V gene data show CDR1 as LNHDA and CDR2 as SQIVND (reference sequence). The CDR3 bases are TGTGCCAGTAGTAAATTTAGCGGGAGGGTATCATTAGATACGCAGTATTTT. Protein sequence: CASSKFSGRVSLDTQYF.

This rearrangement joins TRBV2 to TRBJ2-3, with 8 bases that match TRBD1. Germline V gene data show CDR1 as SNHLY and CDR2 as FYNNEI. CDR3 size: 14 residues. Germline trimming cut 4 bases from V and 5 bases from J; bases unmatched to any gene: 5. In nucleotides, the CDR3 is TGTGCCAGCAGTGTGGACAGGGTGGAAGATACGCAGTATTTT. Translated, it gives CASSVDRVEDTQYF.

V usage is TRBV2 and J usage is TRBJ1-5; D is unclear. CDR3 length: 15 residues. V shed 6 bases and J shed 4 bases, with 16 bases lying between them. In germline, CDR1 is SNHLY, CDR2 FYNNEI. Here the CDR3 DNA reads TGTGCCAGCAGCCCAGTCGCGGGTGGAAATCAGCCCCAGCATTTT. Its translation is CASSPVAGGNQPQHF.

V is TRBV2 and J is TRBJ2-5; 9 positions match TRBD1. The CDR3 spans 15 residues. Germline V CDR1 and CDR2: SNHLY, FYNNEI. The junction had 6 bases not matched to a gene; V was cut back by 6 bases and J by 1 base. The CDR3 DNA sequence: TGTGCCAGCAGCCCGAACAGGGGGCCCCAAGAGACCCAGTACTTC. It is translated as CASSPNRGPQETQYF. Based on the CDR3 plus reference TRBV2 and TRBJ2-5, the full variable domain is EPEVTQTPSHQVTQMGQEVILRCVPISNHLYFYWYRQILGQKVEFLVSFYNNEISEKSEIFDDQFSVERPDGSNFTLKIRSTKLEDSAMYFCASSPNRGPQETQYFGPGTRLLVL.

The chain combines TRBV19 with TRBJ2-5; D may be TRBD1 (6 bases). Germline assignment: CDR1 LNHDA and CDR2 SQIVND (reference sequence). CDR3 length equals 14 residues. Trimming stripped 5 bases from V and 1 base from J, with 11 bases between. DNA of the CDR3: TGTGCCAGTAGTGGGACACTTACCCAAGAGACCCAGTACTTC. This encodes CASSGTLTQETQYF.

This clone was recorded a few times. The rearrangement links TRBV7-9 to TRBJ1-1; D is perhaps TRBD1 (5 bases). CDR1 is SEHNR and CDR2 is FQNEAQ in the germline V gene (reference sequence). CDR3 length: 13 residues. Trimming cost V 5 bases and J 3 bases, with 10 bases left between them. The CDR3 spells CASSLDRDTEAFF. In nucleotides, the CDR3 is TGTGCCAGCAGCCTCGACAGAGACACTGAAGCTTTCTTT.

The rearrangement links TRBV14 to TRBJ1-2, with 9 bases fitting TRBD1. After removal of 5 bases from V and 6 bases from J, the junction contained 1 base not matched to a gene. CDR3 length: 12 residues. In germline, CDR1 is SGHDN, CDR2 FVKESK. CDR3 sequence: CASSWTGDGYTF. CDR3 DNA sequence: TGTGCCAGCAGCTGGACAGGGGATGGCTACACCTTC.